This TCR beta chain was found in a study of cytomegalovirus exposure and HLA in healthy donors. Study-wide points: Analysis performed later found more than 15,000 TCR beta sequences associated with HLA alleles at 0.05 false discovery rate.

A word on this clone: The antigen is undetermined.

The study sampled nominally healthy donors, though unrecorded immune exposures were likely. V was cut by 4 bases and J by 8 bases, with 30 bases left in between. Per the germline V gene, CDR1 is SGHTS and CDR2 is YDEGEE. The CDR3 spans 18 residues. Use of 60 Vbeta and 13 Jbeta primers characterized the PCR. Sequencing was performed with immunoSEQ multiplex PCR; in TCRdb, only in-frame clones are kept and a portion is missing. Among tens of thousands of clones listed, around 70% were seen once. The sample consisted of PBMCs. This clonotype originated in a male donor in good health and CMV-seropositive. This rearrangement joins TRBV5-8 to TRBJ1-2; perhaps TRBD1 as D (6 bases). CDR3 amino acids: CASSLPQPFVRGFRGYTF. CDR3 DNA: TGTGCCAGCAGCCTACCCCAACCGTTCGTCAGGGGTTTTAGGGGCTACACCTTC.